The clone carrying this TCR beta chain was counted only a few times. The data are from a study of human T cells and chemical hapten exposure. This CDR3 spans 15 amino acids. Germline loops: CDR1 MNHEY, CDR2 SVGAGI. The V segment lost 6 bases and the J segment 7 bases; nucleotides outside the gene matches: 14. Under the authors' procedure: Samples contained a median of roughly 100,000 TCRs, with a range of roughly 23,224 to 700,000. TCRdb reprocessed the RACE reads via MiXCR and lists one record per CDR3 protein. The V and J calls here are based on TCRdb, not the publication. The sample shows 75,000 to 95,000 distinct CDR3 sequences, roughly 12% of them seen only once. The sample's time point: patch test 1, 2 weeks after DPC sensitization. Treatment reported: therapeutic diphenylcyclopropenone sensitization with weekly scalp DPC.

The TCR was taken from a woman aged 55-69 years with alopecia areata. Some clones in this sample may be carry-over from other donors' samples. The chain carries TRBV6-5 and TRBJ2-7; 8 bases are a match to TRBD2. Sample: whole blood, taken in connection with sensitization to the hapten diphenylcyclopropenone (DPC). The DNA of the CDR3 is TGTGCCAGCAGCCCTCCCCGCACTGCGGGGGGAGAGCAGTACTTC. It translates to CASSPPRTAGGEQYF.